This T cell receptor (beta chain) emerged from a study of CD8 T cells in Susac syndrome. Roughly 0.5 to 1 ug RNA was reverse transcribed with random hexamers. TCRdb passed the immunoSEQ multiplex PCR reads through MiXCR, listing each CDR3 protein once. The sample gives fewer than 150,000 distinct CDR3 sequences, 90% to 95% of which show up once; just under 0.095% is in the top ten. The V end was cut by 3 bases, the J end by 6 bases, with 11 bases between. The CDR3 runs 13 residues. Germline loops: CDR1 SQVTM, CDR2 ANQGSEA. Sequencing targeted TCR beta in T cells from blood (CD8+ and CD4+). The rearrangement joins TRBV29-1 to TRBJ1-4; D is unclear. Sequences were obtained from CD4+ T cells from PBMCs. This TCR derives from a human donor with multiple sclerosis. The CDR3 nucleotides read TGCAGCGTTGAGGGAAGGGAAGATGAAAAACTGTTTTTT. This translates into CSVEGREDEKLFF.